The clone carrying this T cell receptor beta chain was seen many times. Its antigen remains unknown. Orbital computed tomography and thyroid ultrasound, together with serum TRAb and thyroxine and clinical symptoms, were used for diagnoses. This entry is derived from a study of T cells in Graves' hyperthyroidism and ophthalmopathy. The wider study: It was at initial diagnosis, before any treatment, that peripheral blood was collected. Overall study results and limits: Blood held most thyroid clonotypes expanded above 0.001 frequency. The model predicted ophthalmopathy a median 6.5 months before onset.

It was RNA transcripts that yielded the amplified TCR beta CDR3 regions. With the HTBI primer set, the TCR CDR3 went through a first round of RT-PCR. Each CDR3 protein gets one entry after TCRdb re-called the multiplex PCR reads with MiXCR. The sample records about 420,000 distinct CDR3 sequences, 12% to 15% being singletons. Looked up from germline, CDR1 is KGHDR and CDR2 is SFDVKD. This CDR3 has 18 amino acids. The trim removed 0 bases at V and 3 bases at J, leaving 8 bases unmatched. Sequenced: blood. The sequence derives from a woman younger than 30 with Graves' hyperthyroidism. The chain recombines TRBV24-1 with TRBJ2-1; 9 nucleotides match TRBD2. CDR3 DNA: TGTGCCACCAGTGATTTGCGGGCGGGAGGGACGTTCTACAATGAGCAGTTCTTC. Its translation: CATSDLRAGGTFYNEQFF.